This T cell receptor beta chain comes out of a study of control samples from healthy donors and cancer patients. Points on this clone: In the same sample, other DNA sequences code for this CDR3.

The protocol was immunoSEQ multiplex PCR, while the TCRdb copy is restricted to in-frame clones and leaves out a portion. The data show 100,000 to 150,000 clones, around 87% seen once. There are 12 residues in the CDR3. Trimming took 1 base from V and 12 from J, leaving 11 bases between them. CDR1 is MNHNS and CDR2 is SASEGT in the germline V gene. This chain connects TRBV6-1 to TRBJ2-3, with a weak D call TRBD1 (5 bases). Sequenced material: blood. This receptor was identified in a man aged 40-50 years in good health. The CDR3 spells CASSEGPWGQYF. In nucleotides, the CDR3 is TGTGCCAGCAGTGAAGGACCCTGGGGCCAGTATTTT.